The 26 T cell receptor beta chains listed next were all sequenced from one sample in a study of Ad26.COV2.S vaccination and SARS-CoV-2 variants. Using immunoSEQ multiplex PCR, the repertoire was profiled, and TCRdb retains in-frame clones only, with some absent. Found here are approximately 480,000 clones, 87% of them singletons; the top ten hold about 13%. Sample treatment: some 20 received Ad26.COV2.S at low or high dose, single or two shots; roughly five received placebo; per-sample allocation not given. It was on day 63 after the first vaccine or placebo injection that samples were taken. The sample was peripheral blood, taken in a trial of Ad26.COV2.S vaccine versus placebo. The receptors here all came from a person aged 18-60 years who received the Ad26.COV2.S COVID-19 vaccine or a placebo.

The J gene is TRBJ2-5, the V gene TRBV5-4; TRBD2 agrees at 11 bases. Trimming took 5 bases from V and 4 from J; bases not matched to a gene: 10. The CDR3 spans 16 residues. From germline, CDR1 is SGHNT and CDR2 YYREEE (reference sequence). The CDR3 DNA sequence: TGTGCCAGCAGACGCTCACTAGCGGGAGTCGGAGAGACCCAGTACTTC. Its protein product is CASRRSLAGVGETQYF.

The chain carries TRBV7-9 and TRBJ2-1; D not resolved. The germline V gene has CDR1 SEHNR and CDR2 FQNEAQ (reference sequence). V gave up 5 bases and J gave up 7 bases, with 9 bases separating them. This CDR3 comprises 12 residues. CDR3 amino acids: CASSPDLNEQFF. CDR3 DNA: TGTGCCAGCAGCCCTGACCTAAATGAGCAGTTCTTC.

This clone was seen a few times. This chain uses TRBV2 with TRBJ2-7, with D possibly matching TRBD2 (5 bases). V was pared by 8 bases and J by 6 bases, with 11 bases between. CDR3 size: 11 residues. Germline lookup yields CDR1 SNHLY and CDR2 FYNNEI. The CDR3 bases are TGTGCCAGCGGGGAGTGGGGCGAGCAGTACTTC. It yields the protein CASGEWGEQYF.

The chain recombines TRBV9 with TRBJ2-6, with 9 positions matching TRBD1. The length of the CDR3 is 17 residues. CDR1 is SGDLS and CDR2 is YYNGEE in the germline V gene. The junction had 4 bases not matched to a gene; V was cut back by 3 bases and J by 0 bases. In nucleotides, the CDR3 is TGTGCCAGCAGCGACGGGACAGGGATCTCTGGGGCCAACGTCCTGACTTTC. It encodes CASSDGTGISGANVLTF.

The rearrangement uses TRBV4-2 and TRBJ2-1; 7 bases are a match to TRBD2. V lost 4 bases to trimming and J lost 8 bases; unmatched junction nucleotides: 14. CDR1 and CDR2 from the germline V gene are LGHNA and YNFKEQ. The CDR3 length is 16 residues. In nucleotides, the CDR3 is TGTGCCAGCAGCCCTCCTTGGGCGGGAGTTGCCTATGAGCAGTTCTTC. This gives the protein CASSPPWAGVAYEQFF.

The genes are TRBV19 and TRBJ1-1, with D maybe TRBD1 (6 bases). CDR1 and CDR2 from the germline V gene are LNHDA and SQIVND (reference sequence). V was clipped by 4 bases and J by 1 base, with 13 bases between them. The CDR3 has 15 amino acids. CDR3: CASSTNRVGNTEAFF. Written as DNA, the CDR3 is TGTGCCAGTAGTACCAACAGGGTTGGGAACACTGAAGCTTTCTTT. The full variable domain, rest sourced from reference TRBV19 and TRBJ1-1, is DGGITQSPKYLFRKEGQNVTLSCEQNLNHDAMYWYRQDPGQGLRLIYYSQIVNDFQKGDIAEGYSVSREKKESFPLTVTSAQKNPTAFYLCASSTNRVGNTEAFFGQGTRLTVV.

This clone appeared a single time. V gene TRBV19 combines with J gene TRBJ2-1; 12 bases are shared with TRBD2. CDR3 length: 16 residues. V lost 5 bases and J lost 2; bases outside the gene matches: 4. CDR1 and CDR2 from the germline V gene are LNHDA and SQIVND (reference sequence). CDR3 loop: CASSARLAGAYNEQFF. CDR3 in DNA: TGTGCCAGTAGTGCCCGACTAGCGGGAGCCTACAATGAGCAGTTCTTC.

The chain couples TRBV24-1 to TRBJ2-1, with 7 bases lining up with TRBD1. V lost 3 bases and J lost 10; bases outside the gene matches: 17. The CDR3 totals 17 residues. Germline CDR1 is KGHDR and CDR2 is SFDVKD. DNA of the CDR3: TGTGCCACCAGTGATCACAGGACAGGACGGGGCTCGAGGGAGCAGTTCTTC. Translated, it gives CATSDHRTGRGSREQFF.

The gene calls are TRBV5-6 and TRBJ1-4; D is unresolved. Trimming shortened V by 1 base and J by 8 bases, and 9 bases separated the two germline ends. The germline V gene has CDR1 SGHDT and CDR2 YYEEEE. The length of the CDR3 is 13 residues. The CDR3 DNA sequence: TGTGCCAGCAGCTTGTGGGGAGGGGAAAAACTGTTTTTT. This translates into CASSLWGGEKLFF. Filled out from reference TRBV5-6 and TRBJ1-4, the complete variable domain reads DAGVTQSPTHLIKTRGQQVTLRCSPKSGHDTVSWYQQALGQGPQFIFQYYEEEERQRGNFPDRFSGHQFPNYSSELNVNALLLGDSALYLCASSLWGGEKLFFGSGTQLSVL.

The chain carries TRBV18 and TRBJ1-5; maybe TRBD1 (5 bases). The CDR3 extends over 14 amino acids. The germline gives CDR1 KGHSH, CDR2 LQKENI. Trimming cost V 4 bases and J 4 bases, with 11 bases left between them. The CDR3 region has the DNA TGTGCCAGCTCACTCACAGCAGGGAATCAGCCCCAGCATTTT. This gives the protein CASSLTAGNQPQHF.

This chain's CDR3 is CASSLFRTGGYQPQHF. CDR3 nucleotides: TGTGCCAGCAGCCTGTTTCGGACAGGGGGATATCAGCCCCAGCATTTT. The chain is built from TRBV28 and TRBJ1-5; TRBD1 matches 10 bases. Germline V gives CDR1 MDHEN, CDR2 SYDVKM. This CDR3 is built from 16 residues. With 6 bases clipped from V and 5 bases from J, the junction kept 10 bases outside the gene matches.

The V and J genes are TRBV2 and TRBJ1-4; D remains unclear. CDR1 and CDR2 from the germline V gene are SNHLY and FYNNEI. The V and J ends lost 5 bases and 6 bases respectively, with 10 bases between them. The CDR3 contains 13 residues. The CDR3 DNA is TGTGCCAGCAGTCCGGACGGGGATGAAAAACTGTTTTTT. Translation gives CASSPDGDEKLFF.

The rearrangement joins TRBV11-2 to TRBJ2-1, with D unclear. V was pared by 1 base and J by 7 bases, with 5 bases between. The CDR3 consists of 12 residues. CDR1 is SGHAT and CDR2 is FQNNGV in the germline V gene. CDR3 nucleotides: TGTGCCAGCAGCTTAGTAGGGAATGAGCAGTTCTTC. Its translation: CASSLVGNEQFF.

J is TRBJ1-5 and V is TRBV7-2; 7 positions agree with TRBD1. The ends lost 5 bases at V and 5 bases at J; junction bases unmatched: 9. The length of the CDR3 is 15 residues. The V gene's germline CDR1 is SGHTA and CDR2 FQGNSA. The CDR3 loop reads CASSPVPGQYQPQHF. CDR3 in DNA: TGTGCCAGCAGCCCCGTCCCGGGACAGTATCAGCCCCAGCATTTT.

This sequence joins TRBV6-6 and TRBJ1-4; D perhaps matches TRBD1 (6 bases). Trimming left V 4 bases short and J 8 bases short, with 17 bases between. CDR1 is MNHNY, CDR2 SVGAGI, per germline (reference sequence). The CDR3 spans 15 residues. CDR3 in DNA: TGTGCCAGCAGTTTACCCGGGGGGGGCGGGGAAAAACTGTTTTTT. The encoded protein is CASSLPGGGGEKLFF.

The chain recombines TRBV5-6 with TRBJ2-1; no clear D. Germline CDR1 is SGHDT and CDR2 is YYEEEE. The ends were cut back, 2 bases at V and 8 bases at J, with 14 bases in the middle. The CDR3 spans 14 residues. The CDR3: CASSFTTVWDEQFF. The CDR3 bases are TGTGCCAGCAGCTTTACGACGGTTTGGGATGAGCAGTTCTTC.

This chain links TRBV28 with TRBJ1-6; tentatively, D is TRBD1 (6 bases). The CDR3 has 14 residues. Germline V gene sequence: CDR1 MDHEN, CDR2 SYDVKM. Deletions cut 1 base from V and 12 bases from J, with 13 bases between. The CDR3 DNA follows: TGTGCCAGCAGTTTATCAGGGGCACATCAACCCCTCCACTTT. This gives the protein CASSLSGAHQPLHF.

The chain combines TRBV19 with TRBJ2-7; TRBD2 might be the D (5 bases). Trimming cost V 3 bases and J 7 bases, with 16 bases left between them. The CDR3 has 14 residues. Germline lookup yields CDR1 LNHDA and CDR2 SQIVND (reference sequence). The CDR3 sequence is CASSIPGGGSEQYF. CDR3 sequence (DNA): TGTGCCAGTAGTATCCCCGGCGGCGGGTCTGAGCAGTACTTC.

The rearrangement uses TRBV9 and TRBJ1-1, with D hard to call. The germline V gene encodes CDR1 SGDLS and CDR2 YYNGEE. CDR3 size: 13 residues. The ends were cut back, 4 bases at V and 8 bases at J, with 15 bases in the middle. CDR3 residues: CASSPGEPLEAFF. Written as DNA, the CDR3 is TGTGCCAGCAGCCCCGGGGAGCCCCTAGAAGCTTTCTTT. Using reference TRBV9 and TRBJ1-1 for the parts outside the CDR3, the full variable domain is DSGVTQTPKHLITATGQRVTLRCSPRSGDLSVYWYQQSLDQGLQFLIQYYNGEERAKGNILERFSAQQFPDLHSELNLSSLELGDSALYFCASSPGEPLEAFFGQGTRLTVV.

The count of this clone is one. This sequence joins TRBV30 and TRBJ2-5, with 9 bases identical to TRBD2. The trim removed 8 bases at V and 4 bases at J, leaving 2 bases unmatched. Per the germline V gene, CDR1 is GTSNPN and CDR2 is SVGIG (reference sequence). CDR3 size: 11 residues. The CDR3 here is CAVAGAETQYF. The DNA of the CDR3 is TGTGCCGTAGCGGGAGCAGAGACCCAGTACTTC. Combining the CDR3 with reference TRBV30 and TRBJ2-5 gives the whole variable domain SQTIHQWPATLVQPVGSPLSLECTVEGTSNPNLYWYRQAAGRGLQLLFYSVGIGQISSEVPQNLSASRPQDRQFILSSKKLLLSDSGFYLCAVAGAETQYFGPGTRLLVL.

The rearrangement joins TRBV7-3 to TRBJ2-1; TRBD2 is a possible D gene (6 bases). V dropped 1 base and J dropped 1 base, with 11 bases sitting between them. Germline CDR1 and CDR2: SGHTA and FQGTGA. The CDR3 covers 16 residues. The CDR3 protein is CASSLIGGRSYNEQFF. CDR3 nucleotide sequence: TGTGCCAGCAGCTTAATTGGAGGGAGGTCCTACAATGAGCAGTTCTTC.

The V gene is TRBV28, the J gene TRBJ2-7, with D tentatively TRBD1 (6 bases). Trimming stripped 3 bases from V and 4 bases from J, with 10 bases between. CDR3 length: 13 amino acids. Germline V gives CDR1 MDHEN, CDR2 SYDVKM. As DNA, the CDR3 is TGTGCCAGCAGTTTGGGGACACCTTACGAGCAGTACTTC. Its translation: CASSLGTPYEQYF.

This chain joins TRBV30 and TRBJ2-1; TRBD2 matches at 7 bases. This CDR3 region has 14 residues. The germline V gene has CDR1 GTSNPN and CDR2 SVGIG (reference sequence). Trimming took 0 bases from V and 9 from J; bases not matched to a gene: 8. As DNA, the CDR3 is TGTGCCTGGAGTGTGGTGGGAGGGCTTGGTGAGCAGTTCTTC. It translates to CAWSVVGGLGEQFF.

This clone was observed a handful of times. This chain uses TRBV7-9 with TRBJ2-7; 7 nucleotides line up with TRBD1. The CDR3 contains 16 residues. Germline V gene sequence: CDR1 SEHNR, CDR2 FQNEAQ (reference sequence). V trimming: 4 bases; J trimming: 3 bases; junction bases outside the gene matches: 12. This chain's CDR3 is CASSSGASQGNYEQYF. The CDR3 DNA reads as TGTGCCAGCAGCTCAGGGGCATCACAGGGGAACTACGAGCAGTACTTC.

This clone was detected once. V is TRBV28 and J is TRBJ1-1; the match to TRBD1 covers 8 bases. Germline-derived CDR1 and CDR2 are MDHEN and SYDVKM. With V trimmed by 7 bases and J by 9 bases, 4 bases remained unmatched. This CDR3 is 11 amino acids long. CDR3 nucleotide sequence: TGTGCCAGCAAGGACAGGGTGAAAGCTTTCTTT. It yields the protein CASKDRVKAFF.

The rearrangement links TRBV14 to TRBJ2-1; 9 nucleotides agree with TRBD2. The V segment lost 4 bases and the J segment 10 bases; nucleotides outside the gene matches: 2. Germline V gene data show CDR1 as SGHDN and CDR2 as FVKESK. CDR3 length equals 12 residues. Here the CDR3 DNA reads TGTGCCAGCAGCCGGACTAGCGTGGAGCAGTTCTTC. Its translation: CASSRTSVEQFF.